The clone carrying this TCR beta chain was picked up a small number of times. The data derive from a study of tumor-infiltrating lymphocytes in primary liver carcinoma. V shed 4 bases, J shed 5 bases, and the junction held 8 bases outside the gene matches. Germline V gives CDR1 MNHEY, CDR2 SVGAGI. The CDR3 is made up of 16 amino acids. The authors took blood RNA from unsorted whole blood and also extracted germline DNA. The investigators made TCR beta cDNA from around 530 ng total RNA, using a constant-region primer. Slightly modified ARM-PCR with three nested multiplex PCR rounds yielded TCR beta libraries. Forward primers for TRBV1-TRBV30 and a C-beta reverse primer served the first two PCR rounds, at about 10 cycles each. TCRdb re-called the multiplex PCR reads with MiXCR, one entry per CDR3 protein. The table records 310,000 or so distinct CDR3 sequences, about three fifths of them present only once.

V gene TRBV6-5 combines with J gene TRBJ2-3; 11 positions match TRBD2. The source material was peripheral blood. The receptor comes from a young woman with primary liver carcinoma and hepatitis B virus infection. CDR3 sequence reads: CASSFGSGGGRDTQYF. CDR3 DNA sequence: TGTGCCAGCAGTTTTGGTAGCGGGGGGGGGCGAGATACGCAGTATTTT.